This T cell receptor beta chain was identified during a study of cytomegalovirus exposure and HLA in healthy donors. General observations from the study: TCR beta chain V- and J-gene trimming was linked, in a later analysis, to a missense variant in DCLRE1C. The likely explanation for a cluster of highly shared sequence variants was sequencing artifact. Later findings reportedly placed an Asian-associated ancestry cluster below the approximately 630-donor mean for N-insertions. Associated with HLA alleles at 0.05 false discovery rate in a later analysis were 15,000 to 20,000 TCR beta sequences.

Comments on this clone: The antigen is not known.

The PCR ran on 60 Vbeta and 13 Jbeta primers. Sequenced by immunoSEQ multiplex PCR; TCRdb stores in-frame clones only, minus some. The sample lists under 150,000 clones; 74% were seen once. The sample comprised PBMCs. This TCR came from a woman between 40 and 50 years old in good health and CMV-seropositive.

As DNA, the CDR3 is TGCGCCAGCAGCTTGGGACTAGCTCTGAACACAGATACGCAGTATTTT. Amino acids: CASSLGLALNTDTQYF. This chain joins TRBV5-1 and TRBJ2-3; 7 bases fit TRBD2. The CDR3 has 16 residues. The germline gives CDR1 SGHRS, CDR2 YFSETQ. V dropped 0 bases and J dropped 2; count of bases not matched to a gene: 6.